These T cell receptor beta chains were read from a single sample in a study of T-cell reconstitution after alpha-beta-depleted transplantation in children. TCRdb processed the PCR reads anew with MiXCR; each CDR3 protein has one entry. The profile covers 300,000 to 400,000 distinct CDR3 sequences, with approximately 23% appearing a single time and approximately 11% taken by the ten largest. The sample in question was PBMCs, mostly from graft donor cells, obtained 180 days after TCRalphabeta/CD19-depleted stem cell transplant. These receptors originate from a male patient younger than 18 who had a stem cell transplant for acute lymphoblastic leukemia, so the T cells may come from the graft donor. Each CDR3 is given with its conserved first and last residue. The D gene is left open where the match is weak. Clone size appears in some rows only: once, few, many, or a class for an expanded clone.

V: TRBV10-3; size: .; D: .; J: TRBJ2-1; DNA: TGTGCCATCAAGAGGGAATCCTACAATGAGCAGTTCTTC; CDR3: CAIKRESYNEQFF
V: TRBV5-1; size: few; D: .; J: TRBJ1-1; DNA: TGCGCCAGCAGCTTGGGACCAGCGTTAGGGGCTTTCTTT; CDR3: CASSLGPALGAFF
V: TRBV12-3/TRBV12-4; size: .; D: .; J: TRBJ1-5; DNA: TGTGCCAGCAGTACAGGGCTGCGCAATCAGCCCCAGCATTTT; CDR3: CASSTGLRNQPQHF
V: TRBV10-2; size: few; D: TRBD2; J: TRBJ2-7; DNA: TGCGCCAGCAGTGGCTCCGTTAGCGGGAGCTACGAGCAGTACTTC; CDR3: CASSGSVSGSYEQYF
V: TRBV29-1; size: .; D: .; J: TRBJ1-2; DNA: TGCAGCGTTGAAGGGACATGCCGCCCCATAGCTAACTATGGCTACACCTTC; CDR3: CSVEGTCRPIANYGYTF
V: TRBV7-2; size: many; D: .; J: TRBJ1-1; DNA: TGTGCCAGCAGCTTAGAACGCTTTGGGGAGACTGAAGCTTTCTTT; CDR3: CASSLERFGETEAFF
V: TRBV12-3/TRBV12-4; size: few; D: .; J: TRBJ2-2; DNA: TGTGCCAGCAGTTCCTTAGCGAGGGAAGGGGAGCTGTTTTTT; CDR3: CASSSLAREGELFF
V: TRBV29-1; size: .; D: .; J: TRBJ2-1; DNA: TGCAGCGTTGAAGATCAGGCGGAGCAGTTCTTC; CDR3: CSVEDQAEQFF
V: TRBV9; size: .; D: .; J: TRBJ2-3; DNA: TGTGCCAGCAGCTCTGGGACAATCCTGGGCGATACGCAGTATTTT; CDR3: CASSSGTILGDTQYF
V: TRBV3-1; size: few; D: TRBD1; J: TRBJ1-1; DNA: TGTGCCAGCAGCCCCAGGACAGGGAACACTGAAGCTTTCTTT; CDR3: CASSPRTGNTEAFF
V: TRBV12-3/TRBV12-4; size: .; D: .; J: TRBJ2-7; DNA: TGTGCCGGCGCGATCGCAGGGGGGGCCTACGAGCAGTACTTC; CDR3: CAGAIAGGAYEQYF
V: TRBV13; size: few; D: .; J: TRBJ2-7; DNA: TGTGCCAGCAGCCCCTCCCTTAGCTCCGGGCAGAAGTACTTC; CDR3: CASSPSLSSGQKYF
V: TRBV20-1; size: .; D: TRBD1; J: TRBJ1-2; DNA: TGCAGTGCTGCTACTGACAGGGGCTATGGCTACACCTTC; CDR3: CSAATDRGYGYTF
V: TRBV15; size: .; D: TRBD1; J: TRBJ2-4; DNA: TGTGCCACCAGCCAAAAGGCGCAGGGGGCGGCCAAAAACATTCAGTACTTC; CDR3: CATSQKAQGAAKNIQYF